This T cell receptor (beta chain) originates from a study of blood T cell repertoires in COVID-19. Germline V gene sequence: CDR1 LNHDA, CDR2 SQIVND (reference sequence). V gave up 7 bases and J gave up 3 bases, with 7 bases separating them. This CDR3 region has 12 residues. This clone was recorded once. Using immunoSEQ multiplex PCR, the repertoire was profiled, and TCRdb retains in-frame clones only, with some absent. The table lists about 160,000 clones, approximately 82% of them singletons. Material: PBMCs or T cells enriched from blood (not recorded which). This clonotype originated in a woman aged 45-65 years in a cohort exposed to, infected with or recovered from COVID-19 (not recorded which). The V call is TRBV19, the J call TRBJ1-5; D unresolved. The CDR3 bases are TGTGCCAGTACCCAGATCAATCAGCCCCAGCATTTT. Amino acids: CASTQINQPQHF.